The 12 T cell receptor beta chains below were found in one sample sequenced in a study of cytomegalovirus exposure and HLA in healthy donors. In the PCR, 60 Vbeta and 13 Jbeta primers were used. Generated by immunoSEQ multiplex PCR, the TCRdb table keeps only in-frame clones and is missing some. The table has some 100,000 clones, about 77% seen once. Sequenced: PBMCs. The receptors stem from a woman in her 50s in good health and CMV-seropositive.

This chain joins TRBV19 and TRBJ2-3; TRBD1 agrees at 9 bases. V lost 8 bases, J lost 0 bases, and 6 bases stayed unmatched. The CDR3 runs to 15 residues. Germline CDR1 LNHDA, CDR2 SQIVND (reference sequence). Written as DNA, the CDR3 is TGTGCCAGTTGCCCTGGACAGGGGAGCACAGATACGCAGTATTTT. Amino acids: CASCPGQGSTDTQYF.

The chain is built from TRBV7-2 and TRBJ2-5; a possible D gene is TRBD2 (5 bases). Deletions cut 4 bases from V and 8 bases from J, with 17 bases between. The CDR3 extends over 14 amino acids. Germline-derived CDR1 and CDR2 are SGHTA and FQGNSA. CDR3 amino acids: CASSSPPGSGTQYF. In DNA form, the CDR3 reads TGTGCCAGCAGCTCACCCCCTGGGAGTGGAACCCAGTACTTC.

This clone has just one count. The CDR3 region is CASSRTGGISSGANVLTF. CDR3 nucleotides: TGTGCCAGCAGCCGGACAGGGGGAATTAGCTCTGGGGCCAACGTCCTGACTTTC. The chain carries TRBV11-3 and TRBJ2-6; TRBD1 matches at 10 bases. Trimming at V came to 5 bases and at J to 0 bases, leaving 7 bases not matched to a gene. This CDR3 comprises 18 residues. Germline-derived CDR1 and CDR2 are SGHNT and YENEEA. Drawing the rest from reference TRBV11-3 and TRBJ2-6, the complete variable domain is EAGVVQSPRYKIIEKKQPVAFWCNPISGHNTLYWYLQNLGQGPELLIRYENEEAVDDSQLPKDRFSAERLKGVDSTLKIQPAELGDSAVYLCASSRTGGISSGANVLTFGAGSRLTVL.

This clone has a single count. The V and J genes are TRBV18 and TRBJ2-7; 10 positions match TRBD2. CDR1 is KGHSH and CDR2 is LQKENI in the germline V gene. V lost 5 bases to trimming and J lost 1 base; unmatched junction nucleotides: 8. The CDR3 runs to 16 residues. The CDR3 spells CASSIRLAGNSYEQYF. The CDR3, as DNA: TGTGCCAGCTCAATCCGACTAGCGGGCAATTCCTACGAGCAGTACTTC. The full variable domain, completed using reference TRBV18 and TRBJ2-7, is NAGVMQNPRHLVRRRGQEARLRCSPMKGHSHVYWYRQLPEEGLKFMVYLQKENIIDESGMPKERFSAEFPKEGPSILRIQQVVRGDSAAYFCASSIRLAGNSYEQYFGPGTRLTVT.

For the CDR3, the DNA is TGTGCCAGCAGCTTAAGAGGGGGTAGGAATGAGCAGTTCTTC. It yields the protein CASSLRGGRNEQFF. J is TRBJ2-1 and V is TRBV7-9; a possible D gene is TRBD1 (6 bases). The length of the CDR3 is 14 residues. From germline, CDR1 is SEHNR and CDR2 FQNEAQ (reference sequence). Trimming removed 2 bases at V and 7 bases at J, with 12 bases between.

The J gene is TRBJ1-6, the V gene TRBV27; the D is unclear. This CDR3 has 15 amino acids. The V end lost 2 bases, the J end lost 7 bases, and 12 bases lay between the germline ends. Germline CDR1 reads MNHEY; CDR2 reads SMNVEV (reference sequence). CDR3 DNA sequence: TGTGCCAGCAGTTTAATTCTGGGAGAGAATTCACCCCTCCACTTT. Residues: CASSLILGENSPLHF.

This clone was counted between two and nine times. The V gene is TRBV5-1, the J gene TRBJ2-3; 7 bases match TRBD2. This CDR3 spans 14 amino acids. With V trimmed by 4 bases and J by 5 bases, 7 bases remained unmatched. Germline assignment: CDR1 SGHRS and CDR2 YFSETQ. CDR3 coding DNA: TGCGCCAGCAGCACCTCTAGCGGTGGAGATACGCAGTATTTT. It yields the protein CASSTSSGGDTQYF. Drawing the rest from reference TRBV5-1 and TRBJ2-3, the complete variable domain is KAGVTQTPRYLIKTRGQQVTLSCSPISGHRSVSWYQQTPGQGLQFLFEYFSETQRNKGNFPGRFSGRQFSNSRSEMNVSTLELGDSALYLCASSTSSGGDTQYFGPGTRLTVL.

The chain employs TRBV28 and TRBJ2-7; 7 bases align to TRBD1. The germline V gene has CDR1 MDHEN and CDR2 SYDVKM. This CDR3 comprises 16 residues. Trimming at V came to 7 bases and at J to 1 base, leaving 13 bases not matched to a gene. CDR3 sequence reads: CASTPPPQDRSYEQYF. CDR3 nucleotide sequence: TGTGCCAGCACCCCGCCCCCTCAGGACAGGTCCTACGAGCAGTACTTC.

The V call is TRBV4-1, the J call TRBJ2-2, with a possible D match to TRBD1 (6 bases). The V gene lost 4 bases and the J gene lost 7 bases, with 10 bases spanning the gap. Germline CDR1 is MGHRA and CDR2 is YSYEKL. This CDR3 is built from 13 residues. The CDR3 sequence is CASSLGQHGELFF. CDR3 nucleotides: TGCGCCAGCAGCCTTGGACAGCACGGGGAGCTGTTTTTT.

This sequence joins TRBV4-1 and TRBJ2-7; 7 bases map to TRBD2. The germline V gene encodes CDR1 MGHRA and CDR2 YSYEKL. Trimming removed 6 bases from V and 7 bases from J; junction bases left unmatched: 15. This CDR3 region has 15 residues. CDR3 DNA sequence: TGCGCCAGCAGTCCCCAAGGAGCGCCCGGGGGGGAGCAGTACTTC. This sequence encodes CASSPQGAPGGEQYF.

There are a few counts of this clone. V usage is TRBV5-6 and J usage is TRBJ1-2, with TRBD1 matching 7 bases. The CDR3 covers 13 residues. The germline CDR1 and CDR2 sequences are SGHDT and YYEEEE. V lost 3 bases to trimming and J lost 7 bases; unmatched junction nucleotides: 6. CDR3 coding DNA: TGTGCCAGCAGCTCCGACAGGGTCGGTGGCTACACCTTC. Protein sequence: CASSSDRVGGYTF.

Details on this clone: An end of the junction does not agree with germline; a read error may underlie this. The chain employs TRBV18 and TRBJ2-3; 7 nucleotides match TRBD1. The CDR3 extends over 15 amino acids. Germline V CDR1 and CDR2: KGHSH, LQKENI. The CDR3 here is CASSPQGQQADTQYF. CDR3 DNA: TGTGCCAGCTCCCCACAGGGGCAGCAAGCAGATACGCAGTATTTT.